This entry describes one TCR beta chain. This clonotype was seen ten or more times. Its target antigen remains unknown. Base qualities are not at hand, and no much larger clone is one base apart. These data are taken from a study of T cells after yellow fever vaccination (dated 2019 in TCRdb). Background for the entire study: The SMART-Seq v4 Ultra Low Input RNA kit was used to prepare libraries from fractions with low cell numbers. Blood samples were taken at several timepoints before and after primary and secondary immunization, and bulk PBMC replicates and cell subsets were isolated. The cohort comprised two healthy male donors, one aged 18 to 30 and one aged 30 to 40 years. To follow T-cell clones before and after primary and booster YFV17D yellow fever vaccination, bulk TCR alpha and beta repertoires were sequenced over time. Results and caveats for the whole study, not just this receptor: The secondary T-cell response was found to be weaker but faster than the primary response, with a peak reached on day 5 rather than on day 15. A small share of clonotypes was detected in both CD4 and CD8 compartments, with the overlap likely arising from convergent recombination. Only a couple of donors were included in the study, so the extent to which the findings can be generalized is limited. After the booster, most of the clones that had expanded following primary vaccination were detected again (almost 98% of CD4 and roughly 90% of CD8), which suggests that memory was broadly maintained. Computational filtering was needed because FACS-sorted repertoires could contain abundant contaminating clonotypes from the bulk population.

TCR cDNA was synthesized by 5'RACE template switching, which introduced a universal primer site and unique molecular identifiers. Priming for cDNA synthesis came from both the TCR alpha and TCR beta constant segments. Library amplification involved two PCR steps, and the second step added sample barcodes and sequencing adapters. Sequencing of libraries was done on Illumina HiSeq 2500 (2x100 bp) or NovaSeq (2x150 bp). In the original analysis: Reads were demultiplexed and collapsed into UMI consensus sequences with MIGEC, and V(D)J alignment was performed with MiXCR. Using edgeR on replicate PBMC samples, clonotypes were called vaccine-responding if FDR was below 0.01 and the log2 fold change was above 5 up to day 15. CD4 or CD8 identity was assigned to each bulk clonotype according to whether the clonotype was present at higher abundance in the sequenced CD4 repertoire or the sequenced CD8 repertoire. TCRdb passed the public sequencing reads through fastp at Q25 and MiXCR, retaining productive beta sequences. Duplicate CDR3 protein sequences are folded into a single record with the most common DNA and genes. TCRdb's processing, not the authors' own work, is the source of the V and J calls. The sample yields around 140,000 distinct CDR3 sequences; roughly 8% were counted once. The top ten clonotypes cover about 0.73% of the sample.

The cysteine opens and the phenylalanine closes a CDR3 of 14 amino acids. The kept DNA is CDR3 alone, 42 bases in frame from the first base. The intended sense of this specimen's treatment or condition label: live attenuated yellow fever vaccine strain. A standard Ficoll-Paque protocol was used to isolate PBMCs from peripheral blood. Dynabeads CD4 and CD8 positive selection kits were used to isolate the CD4 and CD8 T-cell fractions. TriZol was used to extract RNA from bulk PBMCs, from CD4 and CD8 fractions, and from dextramer-positive and dextramer-negative fractions. The chain joins TRBV21-1 to TRBJ2-7; TRBD2 is the table's D call and was not checked against the DNA. TRBV21-1 is a pseudogene locus. Sequences were derived from CD4+ T cells sorted from PBMCs, sampled 5 days after the yellow fever booster vaccination. This receptor was taken from a man younger than 40 who received the YFV17D yellow fever vaccine. The CDR3 protein is CAISLGEGTYEQYF. The nucleotides are TGTGCCATTTCTCTGGGGGAGGGAACTTACGAGCAGTACTTC.